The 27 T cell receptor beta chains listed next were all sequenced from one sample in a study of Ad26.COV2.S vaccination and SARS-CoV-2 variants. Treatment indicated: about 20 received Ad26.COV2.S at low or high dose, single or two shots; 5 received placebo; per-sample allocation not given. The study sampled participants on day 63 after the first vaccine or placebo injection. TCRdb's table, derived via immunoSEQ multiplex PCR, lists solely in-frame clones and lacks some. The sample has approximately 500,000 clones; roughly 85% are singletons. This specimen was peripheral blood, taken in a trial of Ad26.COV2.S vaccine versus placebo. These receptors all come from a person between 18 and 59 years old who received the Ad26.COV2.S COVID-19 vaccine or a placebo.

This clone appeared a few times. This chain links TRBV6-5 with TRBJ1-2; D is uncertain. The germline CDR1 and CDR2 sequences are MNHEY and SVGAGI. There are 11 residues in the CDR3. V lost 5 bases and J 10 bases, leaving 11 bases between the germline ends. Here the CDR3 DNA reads TGTGCCAGCAGTCTTCAGACCTTCTACACCTTC. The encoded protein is CASSLQTFYTF.

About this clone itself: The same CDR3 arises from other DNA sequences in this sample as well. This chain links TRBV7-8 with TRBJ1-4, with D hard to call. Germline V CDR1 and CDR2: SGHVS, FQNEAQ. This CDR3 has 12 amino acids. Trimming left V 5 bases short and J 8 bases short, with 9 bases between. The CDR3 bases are TGTGCCAGCAGCCCCGGAGGCGAAAAACTGTTTTTT. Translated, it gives CASSPGGEKLFF.

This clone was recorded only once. CDR3 nucleotide sequence: TGTGCCAGCAGTACCCGTCAAGCTTTCTTT. It yields the protein CASSTRQAFF. The V gene is TRBV6-5, the J gene TRBJ1-1, with unresolved D. The CDR3 spans 10 residues. V lost 5 bases, J lost 9 bases, and 7 bases lay in between. Per the germline V gene, CDR1 is MNHEY and CDR2 is SVGAGI.

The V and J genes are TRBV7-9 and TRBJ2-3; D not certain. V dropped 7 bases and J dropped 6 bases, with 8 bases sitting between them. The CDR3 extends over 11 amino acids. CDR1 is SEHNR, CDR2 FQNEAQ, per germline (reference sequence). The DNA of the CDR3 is TGTGCCAGCACCCAACTGGATACGCAGTATTTT. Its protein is CASTQLDTQYF. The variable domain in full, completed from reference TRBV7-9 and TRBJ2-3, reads DTGVSQNPRHKITKRGQNVTFRCDPISEHNRLYWYRQTLGQGPEFLTYFQNEAQLEKSRLLSDRFSAERPKGSFSTLEIQRTEQGDSAMYLCASTQLDTQYFGPGTRLTVL.

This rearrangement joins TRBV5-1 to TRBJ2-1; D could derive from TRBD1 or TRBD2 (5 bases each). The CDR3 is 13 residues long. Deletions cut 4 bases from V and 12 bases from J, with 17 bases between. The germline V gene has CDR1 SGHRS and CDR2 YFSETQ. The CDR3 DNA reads TGCGCCAGCAGCCCTGTGGGGCGGGCTGCGCAGTTCTTC. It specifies CASSPVGRAAQFF. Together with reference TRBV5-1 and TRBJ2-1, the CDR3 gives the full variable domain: KAGVTQTPRYLIKTRGQQVTLSCSPISGHRSVSWYQQTPGQGLQFLFEYFSETQRNKGNFPGRFSGRQFSNSRSEMNVSTLELGDSALYLCASSPVGRAAQFFGPGTRLTVL.

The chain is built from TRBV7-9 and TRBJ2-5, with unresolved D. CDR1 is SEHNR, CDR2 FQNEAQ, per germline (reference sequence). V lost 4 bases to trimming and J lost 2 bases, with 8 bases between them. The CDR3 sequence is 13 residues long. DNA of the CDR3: TGTGCCAGCAGCTCAGCAGGTCAAGAGACCCAGTACTTC. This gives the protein CASSSAGQETQYF.

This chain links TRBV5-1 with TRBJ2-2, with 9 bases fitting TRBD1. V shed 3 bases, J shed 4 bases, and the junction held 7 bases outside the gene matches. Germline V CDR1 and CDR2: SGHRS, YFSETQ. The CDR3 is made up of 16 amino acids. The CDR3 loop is CASSSQGQGGTGELFF. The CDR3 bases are TGCGCCAGCAGCTCTCAGGGACAGGGTGGCACCGGGGAGCTGTTTTTT.

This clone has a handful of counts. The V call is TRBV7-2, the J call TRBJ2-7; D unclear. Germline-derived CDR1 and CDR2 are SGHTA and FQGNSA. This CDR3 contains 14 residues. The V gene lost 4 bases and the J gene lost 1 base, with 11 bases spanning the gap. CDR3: CASSYHGPSYEQYF. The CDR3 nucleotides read TGTGCCAGCAGCTATCACGGGCCTTCCTACGAGCAGTACTTC.

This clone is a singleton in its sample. The CDR3 DNA follows: TGTGCCAGCAGCTGGGACAGGGGGCCTAACTATGGCTACACCTTC. As protein: CASSWDRGPNYGYTF. This sequence joins TRBV28 and TRBJ1-2; TRBD1 aligns across 12 bases. Germline CDR1 reads MDHEN; CDR2 reads SYDVKM. This CDR3 has 15 residues. J lost 0 bases, V lost 6 bases, and 2 bases had no gene match.

CDR3 protein: CASSPLSLPAGPSGNTIYF. CDR3 nucleotide sequence: TGTGCCAGCTCACCACTCTCACTTCCGGCAGGTCCCTCTGGAAACACCATATATTTT. This rearrangement joins TRBV18 to TRBJ1-3; D gene uncertain. CDR1 and CDR2 (germline): KGHSH, LQKENI. Trimming stripped 1 base from V and 0 bases from J, with 19 bases between. The CDR3 has 19 amino acids.

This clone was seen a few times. CDR3 nucleotide sequence: TGTGCCAGCAGCCCCCGGACAGCCTACGAGCAGTACTTC. Translated: CASSPRTAYEQYF. The rearrangement links TRBV14 to TRBJ2-7, with a tentative D call TRBD1 (6 bases). This CDR3 comprises 13 residues. Per the germline V gene, CDR1 is SGHDN and CDR2 is FVKESK. Between the trimmed V and J ends, which lost 4 bases and 2 bases, there was a span of 9 bases.

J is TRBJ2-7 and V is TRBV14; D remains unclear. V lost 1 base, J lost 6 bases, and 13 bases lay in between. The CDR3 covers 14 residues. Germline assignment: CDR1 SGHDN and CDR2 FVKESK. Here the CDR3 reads CASSQVMAIGEQYF. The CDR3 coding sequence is TGTGCCAGCAGCCAAGTAATGGCGATCGGCGAGCAGTACTTC.

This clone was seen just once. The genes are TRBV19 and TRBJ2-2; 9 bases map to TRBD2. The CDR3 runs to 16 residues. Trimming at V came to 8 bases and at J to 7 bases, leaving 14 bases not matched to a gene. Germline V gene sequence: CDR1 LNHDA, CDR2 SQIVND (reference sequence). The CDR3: CASGLQGSGSGGELFF. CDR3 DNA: TGTGCCAGTGGGCTTCAGGGTAGCGGGAGTGGCGGGGAGCTGTTTTTT.

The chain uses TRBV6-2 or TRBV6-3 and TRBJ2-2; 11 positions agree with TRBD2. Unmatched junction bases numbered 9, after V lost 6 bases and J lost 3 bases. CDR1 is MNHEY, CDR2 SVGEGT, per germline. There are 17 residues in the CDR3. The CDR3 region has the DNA TGTGCCAGCAGCCGACTTGCTAGCGGGAGGTACACCGGGGAGCTGTTTTTT. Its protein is CASSRLASGRYTGELFF.

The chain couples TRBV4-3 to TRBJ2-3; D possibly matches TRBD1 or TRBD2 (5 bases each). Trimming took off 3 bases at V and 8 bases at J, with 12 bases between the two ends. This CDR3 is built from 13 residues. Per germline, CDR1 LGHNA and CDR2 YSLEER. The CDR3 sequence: CASSQGPTATQYF. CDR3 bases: TGCGCCAGCAGCCAGGGACCCACTGCTACGCAGTATTTT.

The DNA of the CDR3 is TGTGCCAGCAGCTTGGGGACACGGAACACCGGGGAGCTGTTTTTT. As protein: CASSLGTRNTGELFF. The chain employs TRBV5-8 and TRBJ2-2; TRBD1 is a possible D gene (5 bases). The CDR3 consists of 15 residues. Between the trimmed V and J ends, which lost 0 bases and 1 base, there was a span of 7 bases. CDR1 is SGHTS and CDR2 is YDEGEE in the germline V gene.

The CDR3 sequence: CSAGELHSPLHF. Written as DNA, the CDR3 is TGCAGCGCTGGAGAACTTCATTCACCCCTCCACTTT. The rearrangement uses TRBV29-1 and TRBJ1-6; unclear D gene. This CDR3 has 12 residues. V was cut by 7 bases and J by 8 bases, with 12 bases left in between. Germline V gene lookup returns CDR1 SQVTM and CDR2 ANQGSEA.

The CDR3 nucleotides are TGTGCCAGCAGTGAACTTGGGGGAGGGGGTAATGAGCAGTTCTTC. This translates into CASSELGGGGNEQFF. V gene TRBV6-1 combines with J gene TRBJ2-1, with D possibly being TRBD2 (7 bases). CDR3 size: 15 residues. V lost 2 bases and J 7 bases, leaving 15 bases between the germline ends. Germline CDR1 is MNHNS and CDR2 is SASEGT.

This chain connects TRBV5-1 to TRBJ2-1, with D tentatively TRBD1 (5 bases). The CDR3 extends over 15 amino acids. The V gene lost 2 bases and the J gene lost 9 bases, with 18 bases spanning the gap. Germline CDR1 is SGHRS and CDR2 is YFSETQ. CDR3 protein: CASSLRTTGPSEQFF. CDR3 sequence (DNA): TGCGCCAGCAGCTTACGGACCACAGGACCATCTGAGCAGTTCTTC.

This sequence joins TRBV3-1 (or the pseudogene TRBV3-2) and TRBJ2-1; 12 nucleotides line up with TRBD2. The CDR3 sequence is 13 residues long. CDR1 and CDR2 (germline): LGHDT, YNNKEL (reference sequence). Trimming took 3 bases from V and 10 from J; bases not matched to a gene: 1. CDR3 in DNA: TGTGCCAGCAGCCAGCTAGCGGGAGGGGAGCAGTTCTTC. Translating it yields CASSQLAGGEQFF.

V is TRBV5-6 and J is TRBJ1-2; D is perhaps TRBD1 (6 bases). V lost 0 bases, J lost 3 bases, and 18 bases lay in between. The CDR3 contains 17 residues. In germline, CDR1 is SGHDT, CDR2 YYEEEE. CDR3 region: CASSLALRGDKDYGYTF. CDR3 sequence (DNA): TGTGCCAGCAGCTTGGCGTTGAGAGGGGACAAGGACTATGGCTACACCTTC.

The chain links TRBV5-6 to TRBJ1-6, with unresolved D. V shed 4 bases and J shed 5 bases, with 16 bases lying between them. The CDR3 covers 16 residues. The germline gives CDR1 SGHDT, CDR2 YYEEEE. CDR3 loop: CASSLPSLRDNSPLHF. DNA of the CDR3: TGTGCCAGCAGCCTACCTAGCCTCCGGGATAATTCACCCCTCCACTTT.

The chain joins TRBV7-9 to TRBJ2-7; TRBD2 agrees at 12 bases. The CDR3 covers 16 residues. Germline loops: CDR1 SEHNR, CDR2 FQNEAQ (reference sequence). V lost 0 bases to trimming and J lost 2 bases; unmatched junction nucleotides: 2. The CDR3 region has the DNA TGTGCCAGCAGCTTAGCGACTAGCGGGAGTGCCTACGAGCAGTACTTC. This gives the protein CASSLATSGSAYEQYF.

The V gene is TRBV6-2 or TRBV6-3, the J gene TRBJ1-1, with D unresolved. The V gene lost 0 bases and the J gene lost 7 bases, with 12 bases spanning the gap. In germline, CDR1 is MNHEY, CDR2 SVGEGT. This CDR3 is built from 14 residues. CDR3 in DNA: TGTGCCAGCAGTTACTCGACAATTAGTGGTGAAGCTTTCTTT. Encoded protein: CASSYSTISGEAFF.

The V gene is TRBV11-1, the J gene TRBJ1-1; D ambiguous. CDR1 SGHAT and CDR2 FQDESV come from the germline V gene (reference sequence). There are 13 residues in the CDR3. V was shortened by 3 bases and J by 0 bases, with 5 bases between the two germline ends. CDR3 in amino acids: CASSFVLNTEAFF. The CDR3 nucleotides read TGTGCCAGCAGCTTCGTCCTGAACACTGAAGCTTTCTTT.

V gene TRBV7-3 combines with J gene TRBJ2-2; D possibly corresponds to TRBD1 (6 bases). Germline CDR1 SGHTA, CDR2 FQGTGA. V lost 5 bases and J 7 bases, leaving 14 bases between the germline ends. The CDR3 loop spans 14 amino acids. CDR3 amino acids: CASSKGQTNGELFF. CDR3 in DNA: TGTGCCAGCAGCAAAGGACAGACTAACGGGGAGCTGTTTTTT.

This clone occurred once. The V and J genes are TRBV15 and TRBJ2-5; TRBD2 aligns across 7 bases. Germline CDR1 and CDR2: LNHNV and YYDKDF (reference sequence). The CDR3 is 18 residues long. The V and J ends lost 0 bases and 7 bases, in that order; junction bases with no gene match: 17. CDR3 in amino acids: CATSRDFGRAGAKWTQYF. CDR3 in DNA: TGTGCCACCAGCAGAGATTTCGGGCGGGCGGGAGCGAAGTGGACCCAGTACTTC.